This entry lists 7 T cell receptor beta chains sequenced from one sample in a study of naive and memory T cell subsets. The beta constant-region primer was an equimolar mix of two oligonucleotides covering TRBC1 and TRBC2. In TCRdb, the UMI-ligation and nested PCR reads were re-called with MiXCR into one record per CDR3 protein. The sample records some 150,000 distinct CDR3 sequences, 15% to 20% being singletons. The source material was naive CD4+ T cells from blood. The receptors derive from a human donor in good health.

This clonotype was detected a few times. The V call is TRBV29-1, the J call TRBJ1-1; D unclear. The CDR3 spans 12 residues. V shed 5 bases and J shed 0 bases, with 7 bases lying between them. Germline assignment: CDR1 SQVTM and CDR2 ANQGSEA. CDR3 region: CSVLQMNTEAFF. The CDR3 DNA is TGCAGCGTTCTACAGATGAACACTGAAGCTTTCTTT.

This chain uses TRBV2 with TRBJ2-1, with D possibly matching TRBD2 (6 bases). V was pared by 6 bases and J by 7 bases, with 19 bases between. CDR3 size: 15 residues. Germline lookup yields CDR1 SNHLY and CDR2 FYNNEI. The DNA for the CDR3 is TGTGCCAGCAGGGGGGACTCCTTACATTTAAATGAGCAGTTCTTC. The encoded protein is CASRGDSLHLNEQFF.

This clonotype has more than one count but fewer than ten. The chain joins TRBV10-3 to TRBJ2-3, with 9 bases aligning to TRBD1. CDR3 length equals 14 residues. The germline V gene encodes CDR1 ENHRY and CDR2 SYGVKD. Trimming at V came to 6 bases and at J to 6 bases, leaving 7 bases not matched to a gene. The CDR3 DNA sequence: TGTGCCATCAGACCGGGACAGGGACAGGATACGCAGTATTTT. It translates to CAIRPGQGQDTQYF.

A few counts support this clonotype. The J gene is TRBJ2-5, the V gene TRBV28, with 9 bases identical to TRBD1. The CDR3 has 14 residues. CDR1 MDHEN and CDR2 SYDVKM come from the germline V gene. The V segment lost 4 bases and the J segment 5 bases; nucleotides outside the gene matches: 5. Written as DNA, the CDR3 is TGTGCCAGCAGTTACAGGGGGCTGGTGGAGACCCAGTACTTC. This translates into CASSYRGLVETQYF.

The chain carries TRBV13 and TRBJ2-1, with TRBD2 matching over 8 bases. Germline CDR1 and CDR2: PRHDT and FYEKMQ (reference sequence). This CDR3 has 14 residues. J lost 6 bases, V lost 3 bases, and 4 bases had no gene match. CDR3 amino acids: CASSLGLVANEQFF. The DNA for the CDR3 is TGTGCCAGCAGCTTGGGACTAGTAGCCAATGAGCAGTTCTTC.

This clonotype was found a few times. The chain couples TRBV2 to TRBJ2-3; D may be TRBD2 (6 bases). The CDR3 contains 14 residues. Germline CDR1 and CDR2: SNHLY and FYNNEI. The CDR3 sequence: CTPGLKGGTDTQYF. The CDR3 coding sequence is TGTACTCCGGGACTCAAAGGGGGCACAGATACGCAGTATTTT.

The chain has TRBV4-1 and TRBJ2-1; 14 nucleotides agree with TRBD2. The germline V gene encodes CDR1 MGHRA and CDR2 YSYEKL. This CDR3 is built from 17 residues. V was clipped by 2 bases and J by 2 bases; unmatched bases: 2. The CDR3: CASSQPTSGRAYNEQFF. CDR3 coding DNA: TGCGCCAGCAGCCAACCGACTAGCGGGAGGGCCTACAATGAGCAGTTCTTC.